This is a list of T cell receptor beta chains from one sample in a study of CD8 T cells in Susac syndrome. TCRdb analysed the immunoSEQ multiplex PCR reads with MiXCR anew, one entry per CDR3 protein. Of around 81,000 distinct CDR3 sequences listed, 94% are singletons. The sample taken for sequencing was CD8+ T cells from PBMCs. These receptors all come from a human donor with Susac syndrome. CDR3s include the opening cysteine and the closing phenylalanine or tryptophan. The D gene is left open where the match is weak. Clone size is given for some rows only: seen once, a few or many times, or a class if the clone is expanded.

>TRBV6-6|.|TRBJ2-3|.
CASSTPWGSTDTQYF
TGTGCCAGCAGTACCCCTTGGGGGTCCACAGATACGCAGTATTTT
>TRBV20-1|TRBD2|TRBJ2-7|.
CSASTDAQREYSYEQYF
TGCAGTGCTAGTACGGATGCCCAGCGGGAGTACTCCTACGAGCAGTACTTC
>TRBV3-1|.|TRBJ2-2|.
CASSQASAGITGELFF
TGTGCCAGCAGCCAAGCTTCGGCTGGGATCACCGGGGAGCTGTTTTTT
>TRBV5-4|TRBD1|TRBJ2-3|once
CASSLGTGLTDTQYF
TGTGCCAGCAGCTTGGGGACAGGGCTAACAGATACGCAGTATTTT
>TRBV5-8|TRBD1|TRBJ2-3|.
CASSLEGTGTDTQYF
TGTGCCAGCAGCTTGGAGGGGACAGGCACAGATACGCAGTATTTT
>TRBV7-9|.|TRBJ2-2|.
CASRGASGDLSNTGELFF
TGTGCCAGCAGAGGGGCCAGCGGAGACTTATCGAACACCGGGGAGCTGTTTTTT
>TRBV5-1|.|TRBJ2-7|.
CASSSAFEQYF
TGCGCCAGCAGCTCGGCGTTCGAGCAGTACTTC
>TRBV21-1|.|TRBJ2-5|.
CASSALGEETQYF
TGTGCCAGCTCCGCTCTGGGGGAAGAGACCCAGTACTTC
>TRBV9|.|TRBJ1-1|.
CASSVVVSMNTEAFF
TGTGCCAGCAGCGTAGTCGTCAGCATGAACACTGAAGCTTTCTTT
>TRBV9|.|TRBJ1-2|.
CASSGRLNPGGYTF
TGTGCCAGCAGCGGACGCCTAAATCCGGGAGGCTACACCTTC
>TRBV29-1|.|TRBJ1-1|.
CSGGRDTEAFF
TGCAGTGGAGGACGGGACACTGAAGCTTTCTTT
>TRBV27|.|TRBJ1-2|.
CASSLGLGYGYTF
TGTGCCAGCAGTTTGGGTTTAGGATATGGCTACACCTTC
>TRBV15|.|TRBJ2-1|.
CATSREENNEQFF
TGTGCCACCAGCCGAGAGGAAAACAATGAGCAGTTCTTC
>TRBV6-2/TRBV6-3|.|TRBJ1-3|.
CASPFSGTSAAGNTIYF
TGTGCCAGCCCCTTCTCCGGGACATCGGCCGCTGGAAACACCATATATTTT
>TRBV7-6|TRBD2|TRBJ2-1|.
CASSRPSGTSEDGFMSSYNEQFF
TGTGCCAGCAGCCGCCCCTCAGGGACTAGCGAGGACGGGTTTATGAGCTCCTACAATGAGCAGTTCTTC
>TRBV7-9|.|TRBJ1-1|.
CASSRQEAFF
TGTGCCAGCAGCCGACAGGAAGCTTTCTTT
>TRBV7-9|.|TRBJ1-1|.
CASSVSSRGGQTEAFF
TGTGCCAGCAGTGTTTCCTCACGCGGGGGCCAGACTGAAGCTTTCTTT
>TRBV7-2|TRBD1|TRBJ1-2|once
CASSSFPGQGNYGYTF
TGTGCCAGCAGCTCATTTCCGGGACAGGGGAACTATGGCTACACCTTC
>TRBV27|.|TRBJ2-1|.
CASSRGGNYNEQFF
TGTGCCAGTTCGCGTGGCGGGAACTACAATGAGCAGTTCTTC
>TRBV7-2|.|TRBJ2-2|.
CASSPPLTTGELFF
TGTGCCAGCAGCCCCCCACTGACTACCGGGGAGCTGTTTTTT
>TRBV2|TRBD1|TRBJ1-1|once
CASTGAGQGWTEAFF
TGTGCCAGCACTGGAGCGGGACAGGGTTGGACTGAAGCTTTCTTT
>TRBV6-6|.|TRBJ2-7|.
CASRETFEQYF
TGTGCCAGCCGGGAGACGTTCGAGCAGTACTTC
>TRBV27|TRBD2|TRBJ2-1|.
CASSFIQGGSQEQFF
TGTGCCAGCAGTTTCATCCAAGGCGGGAGTCAGGAGCAGTTCTTC
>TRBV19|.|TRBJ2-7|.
CATSPSGQHYEQYF
TGTGCCACCTCTCCCTCCGGGCAACACTACGAGCAGTACTTC
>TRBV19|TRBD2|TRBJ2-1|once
CASSIQAGGLNEQFF
TGTGCCAGTAGTATTCAGGCGGGAGGGTTGAATGAGCAGTTCTTC
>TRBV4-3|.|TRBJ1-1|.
CASSQDWPQETEAFF
TGCGCCAGCAGCCAAGATTGGCCCCAGGAGACTGAAGCTTTCTTT
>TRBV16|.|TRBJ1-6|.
CASSQSYNSPLHF
TGTGCCAGCAGCCAATCGTATAATTCACCCCTCCACTTT
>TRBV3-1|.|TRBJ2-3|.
CASSQDTRTDTQYF
TGTGCCAGCAGCCAGGACACCCGCACAGATACGCAGTATTTT